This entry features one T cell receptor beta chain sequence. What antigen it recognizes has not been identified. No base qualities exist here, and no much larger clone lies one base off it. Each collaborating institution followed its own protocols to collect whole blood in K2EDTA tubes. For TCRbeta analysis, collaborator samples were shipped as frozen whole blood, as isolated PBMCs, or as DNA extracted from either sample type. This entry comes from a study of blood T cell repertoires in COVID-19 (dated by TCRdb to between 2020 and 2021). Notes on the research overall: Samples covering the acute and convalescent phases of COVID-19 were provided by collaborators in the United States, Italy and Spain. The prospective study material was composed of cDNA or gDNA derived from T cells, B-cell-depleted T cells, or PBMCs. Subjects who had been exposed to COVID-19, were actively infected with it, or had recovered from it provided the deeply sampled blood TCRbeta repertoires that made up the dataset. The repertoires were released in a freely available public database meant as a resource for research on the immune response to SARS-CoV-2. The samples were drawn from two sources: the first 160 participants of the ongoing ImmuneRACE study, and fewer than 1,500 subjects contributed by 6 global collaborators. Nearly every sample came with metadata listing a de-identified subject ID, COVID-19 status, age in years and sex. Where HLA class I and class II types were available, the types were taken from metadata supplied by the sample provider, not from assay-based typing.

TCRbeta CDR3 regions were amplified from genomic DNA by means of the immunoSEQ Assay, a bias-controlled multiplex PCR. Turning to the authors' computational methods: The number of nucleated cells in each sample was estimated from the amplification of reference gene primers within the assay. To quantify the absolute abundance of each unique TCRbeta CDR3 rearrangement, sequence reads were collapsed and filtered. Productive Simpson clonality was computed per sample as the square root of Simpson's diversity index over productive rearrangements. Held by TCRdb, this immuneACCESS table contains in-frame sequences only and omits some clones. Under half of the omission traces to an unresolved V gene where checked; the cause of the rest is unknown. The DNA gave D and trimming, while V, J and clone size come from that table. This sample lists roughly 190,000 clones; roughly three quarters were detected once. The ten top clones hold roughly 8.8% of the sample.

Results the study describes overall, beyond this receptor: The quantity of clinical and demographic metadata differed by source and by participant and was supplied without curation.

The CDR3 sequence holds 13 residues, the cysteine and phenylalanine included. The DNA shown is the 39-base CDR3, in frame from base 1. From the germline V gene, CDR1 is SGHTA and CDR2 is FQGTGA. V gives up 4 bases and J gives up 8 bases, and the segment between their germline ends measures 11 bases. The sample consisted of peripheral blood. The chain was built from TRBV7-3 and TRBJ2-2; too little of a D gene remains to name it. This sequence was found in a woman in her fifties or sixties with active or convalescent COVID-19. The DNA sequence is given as TGTGCCAGCAGCTCGATGGTAACTGGGGAGCTGTTTTTT. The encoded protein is CASSSMVTGELFF.